This is a list of T cell receptor beta chains from one sample in a study of cytomegalovirus exposure and HLA in healthy donors. Assay used: immunoSEQ multiplex PCR; TCRdb lists only in-frame clones, some missing. The sample shows under 150,000 clones, under 70% of them seen only once. The material sequenced was PBMCs. These receptors were obtained from a man between 18 and 35 years old in good health and CMV-seropositive. Both conserved end residues are part of each CDR3. Each record gives: J gene, D gene, clone size, V gene, CDR3 DNA, CDR3 protein. D genes are given only for firm matches. Not every row has a clone size; where given, it reads once, few, many or a size class.

>TRBJ1-1|TRBD1|-|TRBV6-5
TGTGCCAGCAGGTACAGGGGAGGGATGGGGGACACTGAAGCTTTCTTC
CASRYRGGMGDTEAFF
>TRBJ1-6|-|-|TRBV21-1
TGTGCCAGCAGCAAAGCTCGCGACCGGGGACAGTATTCACCCCTCCACTTT
CASSKARDRGQYSPLHF
>TRBJ1-2|-|-|TRBV5-4
TGTGCCAGCAGCTCGGCCCTGACGGGGAATAACTATGGCTACACCTTC
CASSSALTGNNYGYTF
>TRBJ1-2|TRBD1|-|TRBV2
TGTGCCAGCAGCCAAGACAGGGGGACTAACTATGGCTACACCTTC
CASSQDRGTNYGYTF
>TRBJ1-2|TRBD1|-|TRBV29-1
TGCAGCGTTGAAGGACAGGGTTTGGGGGGCTCTGGCTACACCTTC
CSVEGQGLGGSGYTF
>TRBJ2-1|TRBD2|-|TRBV10-1
TGCGCCAGTTCTGCTAGACTAGCGGACGGTGAGCAGTTCTTC
CASSARLADGEQFF
>TRBJ2-1|TRBD2|-|TRBV27
TGTGCCAGCAGTTTTTGGCGGGGGAGCTCCTACAATGAGCAGTTCTTC
CASSFWRGSSYNEQFF
>TRBJ1-1|-|-|TRBV5-1
TGCGCCAGCAGCTTGGAGGTTACAGGGACTGAAGCTTTCTTT
CASSLEVTGTEAFF
>TRBJ2-3|-|once|TRBV5-1
TGCGCCAGCAGCGGGGGCAGGGGCACAGATACGCAGTATTTT
CASSGGRGTDTQYF
>TRBJ2-1|-|few|TRBV7-9
TGTGCCAGCAGCTTAGCCCCGGACACGTCGATCAATGAGCAGTTCTTC
CASSLAPDTSINEQFF
>TRBJ2-2|-|-|TRBV2
TGTGCCAGCAGGACAGACCCCACCGGGGAGCTGTTTTTT
CASRTDPTGELFF
>TRBJ1-1|TRBD1|-|TRBV2
TGTGCCAGCAGTTACAGGGGGCGAATGAACACTGAAGCTTTCTTT
CASSYRGRMNTEAFF
>TRBJ2-7|-|-|TRBV19
TGTGCCAGTAGCGCAGGGTATCCCTACGAGCAGTACTTC
CASSAGYPYEQYF
>TRBJ1-6|-|-|TRBV5-1
TGCGCCAGCAGCTTGGCAGGGATCACTAATTCACCCCTCCACTTT
CASSLAGITNSPLHF
>TRBJ2-1|-|-|TRBV10-1
TGCGCCAGCAGTGAGTACTGGACAAATGAGCAGTTCTTC
CASSEYWTNEQFF
>TRBJ1-6|-|-|TRBV19
TGTGCCAGTAATACCGGGACATGGGCTAATTCACCCCTCCACTTT
CASNTGTWANSPLHF
>TRBJ1-6|TRBD1|-|TRBV28
TGTGCCAGCAGTACAAAAGGACAGGGGGGGAGTTCACCCCTCCACTTT
CASSTKGQGGSSPLHF
>TRBJ2-2|-|-|TRBV18
TGTGCCAGCTCACCAGGGCCAGACACCGGGGAGCTGTTTTTT
CASSPGPDTGELFF
>TRBJ2-3|TRBD2|few|TRBV5-1
TGCGCCAGCAGCTTGTTTTCCCTAGGGCTGCTAGCGGGGGGCCCGGATACGCAGTATTTT
CASSLFSLGLLAGGPDTQYF
>TRBJ1-6|-|few|TRBV5-6
TGTGCCAGCAGCTTGGTTGGTAAATCTAGGCGTCGGTCACCCCTCCACTTT
CASSLVGKSRRRSPLHF
>TRBJ1-5|-|many|TRBV7-9
TGTGCCAGCAGCTTAGAGACGGGACACCCTAATCAGCCCCAGCATTTT
CASSLETGHPNQPQHF
>TRBJ1-2|-|once|TRBV5-1
TGCGCCAGCAGCTCACGCTCGGGGGTCGGTGCCTATGGCTACACCTTC
CASSSRSGVGAYGYTF
>TRBJ1-6|-|-|TRBV6-6
TGTGCCAGCAGTCCCCGACAGGTGATTAATTCACCCCTCCACTTT
CASSPRQVINSPLHF
>TRBJ1-1|TRBD1|-|TRBV5-1
TGCGCCAGCAGCCGGGACAGCTTGAACACTGAAGCTTTCTTT
CASSRDSLNTEAFF
>TRBJ1-6|TRBD1|-|TRBV2
TGTGCCAGCAGTGGACGACAGGGAACCAGCTCCTATAATTCACCCCTCCACTTT
CASSGRQGTSSYNSPLHF
>TRBJ1-4|-|-|TRBV6-6
TGTGCCAGCAGTTTCGCAGGGGTCGATGAAAAACTGTTTTTT
CASSFAGVDEKLFF
>TRBJ2-1|TRBD2|few|TRBV19
TGTGCCAGTAGTATTAGCGGGGGGGCTCTGAATGAGCAGTTCTTC
CASSISGGALNEQFF
>TRBJ1-1|-|few|TRBV10-1
TGCGCCAGCAGGTTCGGCCCGGGGAGCACTGAAGCTTTCTTT
CASRFGPGSTEAFF
>TRBJ2-5|-|-|TRBV19
TGTGCCAGTAGTATGACTAGTAGGGAGACCCAGTACTTC
CASSMTSRETQYF
>TRBJ1-1|TRBD1|-|TRBV27
TGTGCCAGCAGTAAGGACAGGCTAAATGAAGCTTTCTTT
CASSKDRLNEAFF
>TRBJ2-7|-|-|TRBV7-9
TGTGCCAGCAGCTTCGGGGAGCAGAGCTCCTACGAGCAGTACTTC
CASSFGEQSSYEQYF
>TRBJ2-2|-|-|TRBV15
TGTGCCACCAGCAGACAGGGGAACACCGGGGAGCTGTTTTTT
CATSRQGNTGELFF
>TRBJ2-5|TRBD2|-|TRBV11-2
TGTGCCAGCAGCTTAGTACTAGCGGAGACCCAGTACTTC
CASSLVLAETQYF
>TRBJ1-2|-|-|TRBV6-5
TGTGCCAGCAGTAACGGGGTTTATGGCTACACCTTC
CASSNGVYGYTF
>TRBJ1-1|TRBD1|-|TRBV7-2
TGTGCCAGCAGCTTGATACAGGGGTTTGGGTTGGCCACTGAAGCTTTCTTT
CASSLIQGFGLATEAFF
>TRBJ1-2|-|-|TRBV10-3
TGTGCCATCCACGACAGCAACTATGGCTACACCTTC
CAIHDSNYGYTF
>TRBJ1-2|-|-|TRBV6-5
TGTGCCAGCAGTTACGGGTCGGGTTATGACTATGGCTACACCTTC
CASSYGSGYDYGYTF
>TRBJ2-3|-|-|TRBV4-1
TGCGCCAGCAGCCAGCCGAATGGAGATACACAGTATTTT
CASSQPNGDTQYF
>TRBJ2-7|-|few|TRBV6-4
TGTGCCAGCAGCCCCTCGGCAGGGTCCTACGAGCAGTACTTC
CASSPSAGSYEQYF
>TRBJ1-2|TRBD1|-|TRBV13
TGTGCCAGCAGCACCCCGGGACAGGGAATCTATGGCTACACCTTC
CASSTPGQGIYGYTF
>TRBJ2-5|TRBD2|-|TRBV7-2
TGTGCCAGCAGCTTCATACGGACTAGCGGGGGGGGGAAAGGGGAGACCCAGTACTTC
CASSFIRTSGGGKGETQYF
>TRBJ2-5|TRBD2|-|TRBV7-9
TGTGCCAGCAGCCAGGGGACTAGCGGGGGGCACCAAGAGACCCAGTACTTC
CASSQGTSGGHQETQYF
>TRBJ1-2|TRBD1|-|TRBV2
TGTGCCAGCAGTGTCCGGCAGGGGGCTCAAGGCTACACCTTC
CASSVRQGAQGYTF
>TRBJ2-3|-|-|TRBV11-2
TGTGCCAGCAGCCCACGGGGAGGTGCCACAGATACGCAGTATTTT
CASSPRGGATDTQYF
>TRBJ1-4|-|-|TRBV15
TGTGCCACCAGCAGAGGGGGGCAGCCAACTAATGAAAAACTGTTTTTT
CATSRGGQPTNEKLFF
>TRBJ2-7|TRBD2|-|TRBV18
TGTGCCAGCTCACCAGGACTAGGGAGCTACGAGCAGTACTTC
CASSPGLGSYEQYF
>TRBJ1-4|-|-|TRBV7-9
TGTGCCAGCAGCTTAGCAGGGGCGGGAGAAAAACTGTTTTTT
CASSLAGAGEKLFF
>TRBJ2-1|-|few|TRBV19
TGTGCCAGTAGATCATCACAGGGCTCCTACAATGAGCAGTTCTTC
CASRSSQGSYNEQFF
>TRBJ2-3|-|few|TRBV5-1
TGCGCCAGCAGCTTTAGGGGGGGCCAGACAGATACGCAGTATTTT
CASSFRGGQTDTQYF
>TRBJ1-1|TRBD1|few|TRBV7-9
TGTGCCAGCAGCACAGGGACAGGACGCACTGAAGCTTTCTTT
CASSTGTGRTEAFF
>TRBJ1-6|-|-|TRBV28
TGTGCCAGCCGTAGGACCGAGGGCTCCTATAATTCACCCCTCCACTTT
CASRRTEGSYNSPLHF